Listed below are T cell receptor beta chains from one sample, sequenced in a study of T-cell reconstitution after alpha-beta-depleted transplantation in children. TCRdb redid the calling of the PCR reads with MiXCR, one entry per CDR3 protein. The table includes a few hundred thousand distinct CDR3 sequences, around 10% detected once. Specimen: PBMCs, collected before TCRalphabeta/CD19-depleted stem cell transplant. Every receptor here comes from a boy under two years old with acute myeloid leukemia, due to receive a stem cell transplant. The CDR3 runs from the conserved cysteine through the conserved F or W. The D gene is left open where the match is weak. The size field is filled for only some rows; it gives once, few, many or a size class.

v_gene	j_gene	d_gene	abundance	CDR3nt	CDR3aa
TRBV5-1	TRBJ1-2	TRBD1	many	TGCGCCAGCAGCGTAGGACAGGGACGAGTGTATGGCTACACCTTC	CASSVGQGRVYGYTF
TRBV20-1	TRBJ2-7	TRBD1	-	TGCAGTGCTAGAGGATTTTTGGACAGGGTCTCCTACGAGCAGTACTTC	CSARGFLDRVSYEQYF
TRBV14	TRBJ2-7	TRBD2	many	TGTGCCAGCAGCCAATTCACTAGCGGGAGGGCCGGGCAGTACTTC	CASSQFTSGRAGQYF
TRBV20-1	TRBJ1-1	-	many	TGCAGTGCTAGACCCCCCGGGGTCGGTACTGAAGCTTTCTTT	CSARPPGVGTEAFF
TRBV12-3/TRBV12-4	TRBJ2-3	TRBD1	many	TGTGCCAGCAGGGGACAGGGGGATTCAGATACGCAGTATTTT	CASRGQGDSDTQYF
TRBV12-3/TRBV12-4	TRBJ1-1	-	many	TGTGCCAGCAGTTTAGTCGGCCAGGGAAACACTGAAGCTTTCTTT	CASSLVGQGNTEAFF
TRBV11-2	TRBJ2-4	TRBD2	-	TGTGCCAGCAGCCAGTGGCCGTTGGGACTAGAGGTATTGAACATTCAGTACTTC	CASSQWPLGLEVLNIQYF
TRBV11-3	TRBJ2-7	-	many	TGTGCCAGCAGCCGGGTTTTCGGCTCCTACGAGCAGTACTTC	CASSRVFGSYEQYF
TRBV28	TRBJ1-1	-	-	TGTGCCAGCAGTTTAGTTTTTTCCCTGGCCGCTTTCTTT	CASSLVFSLAAFF
TRBV12-3/TRBV12-4	TRBJ2-5	-	many	TGTGCCATAGGGGGCCGGGGGACTCTTCAAGAGACCCAGTACTTC	CAIGGRGTLQETQYF
TRBV5-5	TRBJ1-1	-	many	TGTGCCAGCAGCTTGGTTCTCATCATGAACACTGAAGCTTTCTTT	CASSLVLIMNTEAFF
TRBV14	TRBJ1-2	-	few	TGTGCCAGCAGCCAACATCGGAAGAATGGCTACACCTTC	CASSQHRKNGYTF
TRBV6-5	TRBJ2-5	-	many	TGTGCCAGCAGTCCTTTCGCCGGGACATCCCAAGAGACCCAGTACTTC	CASSPFAGTSQETQYF
TRBV3-1	TRBJ2-7	-	many	TGTGCCAGCAGCCAAGATCCTGGACGCGAGCAGTACTTC	CASSQDPGREQYF
TRBV28	TRBJ1-6	-	few	TGTGCCAGCAGTAACCCGACCTCAGGAGGGCGGCCCCTCCACTTT	CASSNPTSGGRPLHF
TRBV12-3/TRBV12-4	TRBJ2-7	TRBD1	many	TGTGCCAGCAGTTTATCGGGCTGGGGACAGGGATTGGTCGAGCAGTACTTC	CASSLSGWGQGLVEQYF
TRBV5-4	TRBJ2-4	TRBD2	many	TGTGCCAGCAGCGGTGGCGGAAGCGGGGGAGACATTCAGTACTTC	CASSGGGSGGDIQYF
TRBV7-2	TRBJ2-2	-	many	TGTGCCAGCAGCTTTGTCAGCGGCAGGGGCACCGGGGAGCTGTTTTTT	CASSFVSGRGTGELFF
TRBV2	TRBJ2-4	TRBD2	-	TGTGCCAGCAGAGAAAAGCGGGAGGACATTCAGTACTTC	CASREKREDIQYF
TRBV4-1	TRBJ2-5	-	many	TGCGCCAGCAGCCAAGAGAGGAGGGGGCGAGAGACCCAGTACTTC	CASSQERRGRETQYF
TRBV7-9	TRBJ2-3	-	many	TGTGCCAGCAGCTTAGCTAGCACAGATACGCAGTATTTT	CASSLASTDTQYF
TRBV18	TRBJ2-5	-	many	TGTGCCAGCTCACCCGTGAAGACCCAGTACTTC	CASSPVKTQYF
TRBV19	TRBJ2-1	-	-	TGTGCCAGTAGTCTGGCTGCGCTGGATGAGCAGTTCTTC	CASSLAALDEQFF
TRBV28	TRBJ1-1	-	few	TGTGCCAGCAGTCCCGATAATGGGGCGCCGAACACTGAAGCTTTCTTT	CASSPDNGAPNTEAFF
TRBV14	TRBJ2-7	-	many	TGTGCCAGCAGCCACGGACCAAGCACCTACGAGCAGTACTTC	CASSHGPSTYEQYF
TRBV28	TRBJ2-2	-	-	TGTGCCAGCAGTTTGAGGGTTAACAGGGACACCGGGGAGCTGTTTTTT	CASSLRVNRDTGELFF
TRBV29-1	TRBJ2-7	-	few	TGCAGCGTTGAAGAGGGGAGAGGCTACGAGCAGTACTTC	CSVEEGRGYEQYF
TRBV12-3/TRBV12-4	TRBJ2-3	TRBD2	many	TGTGCCAGCAGGCCTAACCCCGGGACTAGCGGGGGGGCTTTTCCAGATACGCAGTATTTT	CASRPNPGTSGGAFPDTQYF
TRBV7-6	TRBJ1-6	TRBD1	many	TGTGCCAGCAGCTTAGGTCTCGGGACAGGAGGATCACCCCTCCACTTT	CASSLGLGTGGSPLHF
TRBV20-1	TRBJ2-3	-	-	TGCAGTGCTAGAGGTTACGGGTCTAGGGGGGCCACAGATACGCAGTATTTT	CSARGYGSRGATDTQYF
TRBV28	TRBJ2-7	TRBD2	-	TGTGCCAGCAGTTCTTCTAGCGGGGTTTTGCGGCAGTACTTC	CASSSSSGVLRQYF
TRBV24-1	TRBJ2-5	TRBD2	-	TGTGCCACCAGTGATCCTCCGGGACTAGCGCACCAAGAGACCCAGTACTTC	CATSDPPGLAHQETQYF
TRBV12-3/TRBV12-4	TRBJ2-7	-	many	TGTGCCAGCAGTTTATGGACAGCCTCCTACGAGCAGTACTTC	CASSLWTASYEQYF
TRBV10-3	TRBJ2-5	-	many	TGTGCCATCAGTGAAGCCGGGACAAAAGAGACCCAGTACTTC	CAISEAGTKETQYF
TRBV5-1	TRBJ2-4	-	many	TGCGCCAGCAGCTTGCCCAGGGCAAACATTCAGTACTTC	CASSLPRANIQYF
TRBV5-5	TRBJ2-1	-	many	TGTGCCAGCAGCTTGGGGGTACCCTCCTACAATGAGCAGTTCTTC	CASSLGVPSYNEQFF
TRBV5-3	TRBJ2-2	-	-	TGTGCCAGAAGCAGCTGGGACCGTCGCACCGGGGAGCTGTTTTTT	CARSSWDRRTGELFF
TRBV3-1	TRBJ2-1	-	many	TGTGCCAGCAGCCAAGAGGGTGTGAGCTATGAGCAGTTCTTC	CASSQEGVSYEQFF
TRBV4-2	TRBJ2-1	-	many	TGTGCCAGCAGCCCGCCTCGTGGCAATGAGCAGTTCTTC	CASSPPRGNEQFF
TRBV20-1	TRBJ1-4	-	many	TGCAGTGCTAGAGTTCGGGACTCTTCCAATGAAAAACTGTTTTTT	CSARVRDSSNEKLFF
TRBV21-1	TRBJ2-1	-	many	TGTGCCAGCAGCAAAAACAGTGGAACAGGGAGGGACAATGAGCAGTTCTTC	CASSKNSGTGRDNEQFF
TRBV6-1	TRBJ2-3	-	many	TGTGCCAGCAACCGACTCCCCACAGATACGCAGTATTTT	CASNRLPTDTQYF